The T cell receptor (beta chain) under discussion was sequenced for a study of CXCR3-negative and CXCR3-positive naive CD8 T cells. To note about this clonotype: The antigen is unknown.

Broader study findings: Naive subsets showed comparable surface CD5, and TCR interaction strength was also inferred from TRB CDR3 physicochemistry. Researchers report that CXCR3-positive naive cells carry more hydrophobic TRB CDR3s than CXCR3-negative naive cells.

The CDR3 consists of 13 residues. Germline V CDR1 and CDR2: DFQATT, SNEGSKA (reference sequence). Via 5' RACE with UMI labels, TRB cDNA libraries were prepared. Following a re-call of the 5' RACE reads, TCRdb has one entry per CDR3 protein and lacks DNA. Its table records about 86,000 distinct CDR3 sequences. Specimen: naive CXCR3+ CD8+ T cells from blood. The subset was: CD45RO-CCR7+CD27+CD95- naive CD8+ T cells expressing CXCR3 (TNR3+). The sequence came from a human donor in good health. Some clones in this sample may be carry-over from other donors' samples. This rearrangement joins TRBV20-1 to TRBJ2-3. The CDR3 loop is CSARDLYADTQYF.